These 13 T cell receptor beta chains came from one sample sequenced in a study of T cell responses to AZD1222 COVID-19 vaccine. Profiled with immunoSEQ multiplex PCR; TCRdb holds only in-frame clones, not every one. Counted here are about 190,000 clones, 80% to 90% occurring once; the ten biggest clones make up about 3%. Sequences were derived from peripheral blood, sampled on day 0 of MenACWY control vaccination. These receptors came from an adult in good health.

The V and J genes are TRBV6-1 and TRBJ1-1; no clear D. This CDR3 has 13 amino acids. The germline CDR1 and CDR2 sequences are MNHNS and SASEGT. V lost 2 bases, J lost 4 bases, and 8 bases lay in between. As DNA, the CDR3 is TGTGCCAGCAGTGAACAGAAGAGCACTGAAGCTTTCTTT. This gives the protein CASSEQKSTEAFF.

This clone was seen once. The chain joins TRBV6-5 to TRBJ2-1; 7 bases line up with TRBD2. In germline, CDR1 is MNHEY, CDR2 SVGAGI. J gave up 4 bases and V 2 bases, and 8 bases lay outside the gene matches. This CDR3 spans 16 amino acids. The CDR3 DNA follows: TGTGCCAGCAGTTACGGTGCGGGAGCGGGGTACAATGAGCAGTTCTTC. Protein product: CASSYGAGAGYNEQFF.

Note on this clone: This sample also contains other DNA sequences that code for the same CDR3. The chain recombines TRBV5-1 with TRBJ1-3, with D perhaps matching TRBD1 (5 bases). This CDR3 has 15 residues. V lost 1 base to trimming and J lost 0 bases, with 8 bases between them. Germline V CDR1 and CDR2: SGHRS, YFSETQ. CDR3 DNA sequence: TGCGCCAGCAGCTTGACGGGGGGCTCTGGAAACACCATATATTTT. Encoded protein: CASSLTGGSGNTIYF. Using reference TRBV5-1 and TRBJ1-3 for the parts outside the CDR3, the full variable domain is KAGVTQTPRYLIKTRGQQVTLSCSPISGHRSVSWYQQTPGQGLQFLFEYFSETQRNKGNFPGRFSGRQFSNSRSEMNVSTLELGDSALYLCASSLTGGSGNTIYFGEGSWLTVV.

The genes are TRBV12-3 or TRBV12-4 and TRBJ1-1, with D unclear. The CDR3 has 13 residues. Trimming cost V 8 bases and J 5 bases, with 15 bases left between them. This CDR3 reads CASASTGRTEAFF. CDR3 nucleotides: TGTGCCAGCGCTTCTACGGGTCGGACTGAAGCTTTCTTT.

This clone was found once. The CDR3 here is CASSPRGETDTQYF. In DNA form, the CDR3 reads TGTGCCAGCAGCCCTCGAGGGGAGACAGATACGCAGTATTTT. V is TRBV9 and J is TRBJ2-3; D is perhaps TRBD1 or TRBD2 (5 bases each). Germline V lookup: CDR1 SGDLS, CDR2 YYNGEE. The CDR3 is 14 residues long. V lost 4 bases, J lost 3 bases, and 12 bases lay in between.

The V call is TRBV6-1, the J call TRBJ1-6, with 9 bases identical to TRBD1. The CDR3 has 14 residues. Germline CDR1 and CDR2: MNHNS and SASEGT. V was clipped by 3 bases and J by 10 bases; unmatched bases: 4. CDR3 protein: CASSDKTGGSPLHF. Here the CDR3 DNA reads TGTGCCAGCAGTGATAAGACAGGGGGATCACCCCTCCACTTT.

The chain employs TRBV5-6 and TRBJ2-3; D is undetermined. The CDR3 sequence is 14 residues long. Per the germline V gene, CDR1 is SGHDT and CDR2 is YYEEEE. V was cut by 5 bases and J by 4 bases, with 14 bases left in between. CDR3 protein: CASRNRKGSDTQYF. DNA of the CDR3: TGTGCCAGCAGGAACCGGAAGGGTTCAGATACGCAGTATTTT.

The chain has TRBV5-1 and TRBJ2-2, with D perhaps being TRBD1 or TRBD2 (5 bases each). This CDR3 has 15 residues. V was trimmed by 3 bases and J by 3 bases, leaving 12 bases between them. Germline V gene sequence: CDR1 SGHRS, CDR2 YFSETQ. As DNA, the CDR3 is TGCGCCAGCAGCTCAGGGACCGACGACACCGGGGAGCTGTTTTTT. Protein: CASSSGTDDTGELFF. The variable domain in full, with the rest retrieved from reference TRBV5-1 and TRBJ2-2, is KAGVTQTPRYLIKTRGQQVTLSCSPISGHRSVSWYQQTPGQGLQFLFEYFSETQRNKGNFPGRFSGRQFSNSRSEMNVSTLELGDSALYLCASSSGTDDTGELFFGEGSRLTVL.

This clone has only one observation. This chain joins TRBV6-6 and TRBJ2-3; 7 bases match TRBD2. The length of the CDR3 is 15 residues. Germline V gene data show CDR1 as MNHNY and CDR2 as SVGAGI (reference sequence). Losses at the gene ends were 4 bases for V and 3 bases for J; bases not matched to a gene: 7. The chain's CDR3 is CASSLGLGRTDTQYF. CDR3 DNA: TGTGCCAGCAGTTTAGGACTAGGGCGGACAGATACGCAGTATTTT.

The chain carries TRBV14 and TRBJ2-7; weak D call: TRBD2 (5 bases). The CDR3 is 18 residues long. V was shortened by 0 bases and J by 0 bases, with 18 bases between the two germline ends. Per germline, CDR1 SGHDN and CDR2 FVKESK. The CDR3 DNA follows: TGTGCCAGCAGCCAAGAGCAAGCGTTTCGGGAAAGCTCCTACGAGCAGTACTTC. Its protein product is CASSQEQAFRESSYEQYF. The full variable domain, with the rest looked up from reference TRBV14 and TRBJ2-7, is EAGVTQFPSHSVIEKGQTVTLRCDPISGHDNLYWYRRVMGKEIKFLLHFVKESKQDESGMPNNRFLAERTGGTYSTLKVQPAELEDSGVYFCASSQEQAFRESSYEQYFGPGTRLTVT.

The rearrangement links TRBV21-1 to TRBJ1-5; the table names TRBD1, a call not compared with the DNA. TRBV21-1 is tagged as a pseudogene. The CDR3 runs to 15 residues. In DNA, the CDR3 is TGTGCCAGCATCCTTGACAGAGAGTACAATCAGCCCCAGCATTTT. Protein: CASILDREYNQPQHF.

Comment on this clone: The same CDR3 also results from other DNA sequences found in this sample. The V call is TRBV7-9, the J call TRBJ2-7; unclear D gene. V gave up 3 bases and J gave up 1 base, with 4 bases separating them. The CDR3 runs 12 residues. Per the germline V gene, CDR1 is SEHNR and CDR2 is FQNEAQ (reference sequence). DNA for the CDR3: TGTGCCAGCAGCTTGGTATCCTACGAGCAGTACTTC. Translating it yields CASSLVSYEQYF.

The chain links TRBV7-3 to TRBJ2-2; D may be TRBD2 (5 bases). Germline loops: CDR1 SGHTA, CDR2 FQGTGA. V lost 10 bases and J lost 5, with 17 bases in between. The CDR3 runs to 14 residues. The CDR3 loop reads CATKQSPGTGELFF. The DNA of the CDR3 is TGTGCCACCAAACAGTCCCCGGGGACCGGGGAGCTGTTTTTT.